The 16 T cell receptor beta chains reported below all come from one sample, sequenced in a study of blood T cell repertoires in COVID-19. The assay was immunoSEQ multiplex PCR, and TCRdb's table has in-frame clones only and misses some. The table lists 200,000 to 300,000 clones, 84% of them singletons. Sequenced: peripheral blood. These receptors came from a human donor in a cohort sampled during active COVID-19.

This clone was picked up one time. The rearrangement joins TRBV10-2 to TRBJ2-5, with 10 bases aligning to TRBD1. CDR1 WSHSY and CDR2 SAAADI come from the germline V gene. The CDR3 is made up of 15 amino acids. The V and J ends lost 4 bases and 6 bases, in that order; junction bases with no gene match: 8. As DNA, the CDR3 is TGCGCCAGCAGTGTAGCCGGGACAGGGGTGAAGACCCAGTACTTC. It is translated as CASSVAGTGVKTQYF.

The CDR3 bases are TGTGCCAGCAGTTACTTGGGACAGAACGTCCAAGAGACCCAGTACTTC. Its translation is CASSYLGQNVQETQYF. The rearrangement joins TRBV6-5 to TRBJ2-5, with 7 bases lining up with TRBD1. From germline, CDR1 is MNHEY and CDR2 SVGAGI. V was clipped by 1 base and J by 1 base; unmatched bases: 6. The CDR3 runs to 16 residues.

This clone is a singleton in its sample. The chain uses TRBV5-1 and TRBJ2-3; TRBD2 matches 8 bases. The V and J ends lost 4 bases and 4 bases, in that order; junction bases with no gene match: 14. CDR1 SGHRS and CDR2 YFSETQ come from the germline V gene. CDR3 size: 17 residues. CDR3: CASSTDLAGRRADTQYF. In DNA, the CDR3 is TGCGCCAGCAGCACGGACCTAGCGGGCCGGCGCGCAGATACGCAGTATTTT.

J is TRBJ1-1 and V is TRBV10-3; 10 bases are shared with TRBD1. The germline V gene has CDR1 ENHRY and CDR2 SYGVKD. J gave up 6 bases and V 7 bases, and 5 bases lay outside the gene matches. CDR3 length equals 13 residues. In DNA, the CDR3 is TGTGCCATCAAAAGACAGGGGGCCCCTGAAGCTTTCTTT. Encoded protein: CAIKRQGAPEAFF.

This chain joins TRBV7-9 and TRBJ2-1, with D maybe TRBD2 (5 bases). There are 14 residues in the CDR3. The ends were cut back, 4 bases at V and 9 bases at J, with 16 bases in the middle. The germline V gene has CDR1 SEHNR and CDR2 FQNEAQ (reference sequence). This chain's CDR3 is CASSSTYQLGEQFF. The CDR3 DNA reads TGTGCCAGCAGCTCCACGTACCAACTAGGTGAGCAGTTCTTC.

The chain uses TRBV5-1 and TRBJ2-7; the D gene is possibly TRBD2 (5 bases). The CDR3 contains 14 residues. Trimming took off 7 bases at V and 3 bases at J, with 17 bases between the two ends. Germline V gene lookup returns CDR1 SGHRS and CDR2 YFSETQ. The CDR3 sequence: CASSPGLPGYEQYF. In DNA, the CDR3 is TGCGCCAGCTCCCCCGGACTCCCCGGCTACGAGCAGTACTTC.

This sequence joins TRBV19 and TRBJ1-6; D is uncertain. The CDR3 has 17 amino acids. V was shortened by 5 bases and J by 3 bases, with 17 bases between the two germline ends. Germline CDR1 and CDR2: LNHDA and SQIVND (reference sequence). The CDR3 loop reads CASSLRTGADYNSPLHF. The CDR3 DNA reads as TGTGCCAGTAGTCTGAGGACGGGAGCAGACTATAATTCACCCCTCCACTTT.

The V gene is TRBV6-1, the J gene TRBJ1-2; D is unresolved. The CDR3 has 12 amino acids. Looked up from germline, CDR1 is MNHNS and CDR2 is SASEGT. V lost 3 bases, J lost 3 bases, and 5 bases lay in between. CDR3 amino acids: CASSDGDYGYTF. The CDR3 DNA reads as TGTGCCAGCAGTGACGGGGACTATGGCTACACCTTC.

This clone was counted between two and nine times. J is TRBJ1-1 and V is TRBV27, with D possibly matching TRBD1 (5 bases). Germline V gene data show CDR1 as MNHEY and CDR2 as SMNVEV (reference sequence). V was cut by 5 bases and J by 4 bases, with 17 bases left in between. The CDR3 runs to 15 residues. The chain's CDR3 is CASSPSAWQGTEAFF. The CDR3 bases are TGTGCCAGCAGTCCCTCCGCCTGGCAGGGCACTGAAGCTTTCTTT.

The chain uses TRBV6-4 and TRBJ1-1, with TRBD1 matching over 8 bases. The junction had 5 bases not matched to a gene; V was cut back by 7 bases and J by 1 base. CDR1 MRHNA and CDR2 SNTAGT come from the germline V gene. The CDR3 has 14 amino acids. CDR3 nucleotide sequence: TGTGCCAGCAAAACGGGACAGGCGAACACTGAAGCTTTCTTT. It is translated as CASKTGQANTEAFF.

There are a few counts of this clone. J is TRBJ1-4 and V is TRBV2; TRBD1 agrees at 7 bases. This CDR3 is built from 12 residues. The V gene's germline CDR1 is SNHLY and CDR2 FYNNEI. V gave up 8 bases and J gave up 11 bases; unmatched junction bases: 8. In DNA form, the CDR3 reads TGTGCCAGCGGAAGAGGGGGCGCGAAACTGTTTTTT. Amino acid sequence: CASGRGGAKLFF. The whole variable domain, remainder taken from reference TRBV2 and TRBJ1-4, is EPEVTQTPSHQVTQMGQEVILRCVPISNHLYFYWYRQILGQKVEFLVSFYNNEISEKSEIFDDQFSVERPDGSNFTLKIRSTKLEDSAMYFCASGRGGAKLFFGSGTQLSVL.

The chain combines TRBV5-1 with TRBJ2-3, with D tentatively TRBD1 (5 bases). The CDR3 covers 12 residues. The ends were cut back, 3 bases at V and 5 bases at J, with 7 bases in the middle. Germline values: CDR1 SGHRS, CDR2 YFSETQ. The CDR3 spells CASSSQGDTQYF. CDR3 DNA: TGCGCCAGCAGCTCGCAGGGAGATACGCAGTATTTT.

The V call is TRBV5-1, the J call TRBJ2-3, with 10 bases aligning to TRBD2. The V gene's germline CDR1 is SGHRS and CDR2 YFSETQ. The CDR3 length is 14 residues. Unmatched junction bases numbered 2, after V lost 1 base and J lost 6 bases. The CDR3 nucleotides read TGCGCCAGCAGCTTGTCTAGCGGGGGTGATACGCAGTATTTT. Protein: CASSLSSGGDTQYF.

The table lists this clone with a few counts. The gene calls are TRBV12-3 or TRBV12-4 and TRBJ1-3; D remains unclear. The V end was cut by 6 bases, the J end by 3 bases, with 3 bases between. The CDR3 is 11 amino acids. As DNA, the CDR3 is TGTGCCAGCAGCAGTGGAAACACCATATATTTT. Protein: CASSSGNTIYF.

The rearrangement uses TRBV11-2 and TRBJ2-2, with D tentatively TRBD1 (6 bases). The germline V gene encodes CDR1 SGHAT and CDR2 FQNNGV. V lost 8 bases, J lost 0 bases, and 16 bases lay in between. There are 16 residues in the CDR3. DNA for the CDR3: TGTGCCAGCTCACGGGTGGGACAAGCGAACACCGGGGAGCTGTTTTTT. Protein product: CASSRVGQANTGELFF.

V usage is TRBV10-3 and J usage is TRBJ2-3; D is possibly TRBD2 (6 bases). The CDR3 totals 15 residues. V dropped 6 bases and J dropped 1 base, with 14 bases sitting between them. Germline-derived CDR1 and CDR2 are ENHRY and SYGVKD. The CDR3 DNA reads TGTGCCATCAGCCTCTTCGGGACTCGCACAGATACGCAGTATTTT. It encodes CAISLFGTRTDTQYF.